Reported below is one T cell receptor beta chain. The target antigen is unknown. The germline gives CDR1 LNHDA, CDR2 SQIVND (reference sequence). This CDR3 has 12 residues. V was trimmed by 5 bases and J by 11 bases, leaving 14 bases between them. The data derive from a study of shared clonotypes between healthy human individuals. Study-level points and caveats: Read depth was anticipated to influence clonotype sharing among donors. Naive subsets tended to show greater estimated richness than memory subsets.

TCRdb's table, derived via immunoSEQ multiplex PCR, lists solely in-frame clones and lacks some. In the table there are 2 million to 3 million clones, 80% to 95% of which are singletons. The sequencing input was naive CD4+ T cells from PBMCs. Subset of the sample: CD45RA+ positively selected. V and J are TRBV19 and TRBJ2-3, with D possibly matching TRBD2 (6 bases). The clonotype was recovered from a man between 18 and 35 years old in good health. Some clones in this sample may be carry-over from other donors' samples. The CDR3 DNA reads TGTGCCAGTAGTCGAGTCGGGAGTGAGCAGTATTTT. Protein sequence: CASSRVGSEQYF.